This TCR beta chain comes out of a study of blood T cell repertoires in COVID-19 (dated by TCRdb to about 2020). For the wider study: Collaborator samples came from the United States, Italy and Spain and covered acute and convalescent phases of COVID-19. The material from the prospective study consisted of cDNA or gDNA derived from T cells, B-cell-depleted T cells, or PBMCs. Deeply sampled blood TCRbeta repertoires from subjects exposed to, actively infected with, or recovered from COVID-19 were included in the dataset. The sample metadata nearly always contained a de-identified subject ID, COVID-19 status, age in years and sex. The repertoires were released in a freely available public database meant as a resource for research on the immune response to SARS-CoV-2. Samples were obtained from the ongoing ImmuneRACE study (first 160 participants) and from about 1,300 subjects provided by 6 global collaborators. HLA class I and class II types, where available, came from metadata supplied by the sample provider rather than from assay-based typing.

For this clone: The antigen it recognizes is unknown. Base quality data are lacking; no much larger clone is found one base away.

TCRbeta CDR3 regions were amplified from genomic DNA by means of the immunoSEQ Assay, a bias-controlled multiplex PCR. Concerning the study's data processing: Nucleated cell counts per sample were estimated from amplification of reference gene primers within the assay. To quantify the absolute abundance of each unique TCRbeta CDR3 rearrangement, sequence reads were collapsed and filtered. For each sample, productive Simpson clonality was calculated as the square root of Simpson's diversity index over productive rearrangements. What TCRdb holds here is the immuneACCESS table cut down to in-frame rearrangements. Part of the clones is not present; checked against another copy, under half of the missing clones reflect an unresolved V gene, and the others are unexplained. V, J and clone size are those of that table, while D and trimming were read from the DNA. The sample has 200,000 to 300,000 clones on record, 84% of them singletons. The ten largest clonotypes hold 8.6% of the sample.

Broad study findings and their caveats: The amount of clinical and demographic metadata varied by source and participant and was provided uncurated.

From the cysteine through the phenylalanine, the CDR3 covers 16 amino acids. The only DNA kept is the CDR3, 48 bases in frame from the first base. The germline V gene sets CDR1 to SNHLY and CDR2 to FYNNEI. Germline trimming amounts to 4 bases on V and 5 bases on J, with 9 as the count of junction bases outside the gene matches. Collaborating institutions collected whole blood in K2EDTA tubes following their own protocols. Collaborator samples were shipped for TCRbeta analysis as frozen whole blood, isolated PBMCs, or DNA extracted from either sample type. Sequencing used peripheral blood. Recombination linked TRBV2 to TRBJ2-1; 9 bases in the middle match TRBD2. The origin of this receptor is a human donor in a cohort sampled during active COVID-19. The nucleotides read TGTGCCAGCAGTGGGGATAGCGGGAGTTCCCACAATGAGCAGTTCTTC. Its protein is CASSGDSGSSHNEQFF.